This is a list of T cell receptor beta chains from one sample in a study of shared clonotypes between healthy human individuals. The repertoire was sequenced with immunoSEQ multiplex PCR; TCRdb's copy has only in-frame clones and lacks some. This sample has over a million clones, with roughly 96% found just once. Input material: naive CD4+ T cells sorted from blood. The receptors shown here come from a man younger than 40 in good health. CDR3s include the opening cysteine and the closing phenylalanine or tryptophan. A D gene is named only where the DNA matches it firmly. Rows may omit the clone size; those that give it use once, few, many or a size class.

v_call	d_call	clone_size	j_call	cdr3_aa	cdr3_nt
TRBV9	.	.	TRBJ2-7	CASSPSGSSYEQYF	TGTGCCAGCAGCCCCAGTGGCTCGTCGTACGAGCAGTACTTC
TRBV29-1	.	.	TRBJ2-5	CSVSMAQETQYF	TGCAGCGTTTCAATGGCCCAAGAGACCCAGTACTTC
TRBV28	.	.	TRBJ1-2	CASSLAAYGYTF	TGTGCCAGCAGTTTAGCGGCCTATGGCTACACCTTC
TRBV15	.	.	TRBJ1-5	CATSPRGQGSPNQPQHF	TGTGCCACCAGCCCCCGGGGCCAGGGGTCCCCCAATCAGCCCCAGCATTTT
TRBV6-1	.	.	TRBJ2-7	CASSEGATSPYEQYF	TGTGCCAGCAGTGAAGGGGCCACGAGCCCCTACGAGCAGTACTTC
TRBV29-1	.	.	TRBJ1-1	CSVCEGMNTEAFF	TGCAGTGTTTGTGAGGGGATGAACACTGAAGCTTTCTTT
TRBV29-1	.	.	TRBJ2-5	CSVSPAVETQYF	TGCAGCGTTTCTCCCGCCGTGGAGACCCAGTACTTC
TRBV7-8	.	.	TRBJ1-1	CASSLWSQRAFF	TGTGCCAGCAGCTTATGGAGCCAACGGGCTTTCTTT
TRBV5-4	TRBD2	once	TRBJ2-7	CASSSGLAGVSEQYF	TGTGCCAGCAGTTCCGGACTAGCGGGAGTATCCGAGCAGTACTTC
TRBV7-7	.	.	TRBJ2-3	CASSPLAASTDTQYF	TGTGCCAGCAGCCCATTAGCGGCTAGCACAGATACGCAGTATTTT
TRBV6-1	.	.	TRBJ2-5	CASSQLDRSGETQYF	TGTGCCAGCAGTCAATTAGACAGGAGCGGAGAGACCCAGTACTTC
TRBV29-1	.	once	TRBJ1-2	CSALRTVGHKNYGYTF	TGCAGCGCGTTGAGGACAGTCGGACATAAGAACTATGGCTACACCTTC
TRBV9	.	.	TRBJ2-7	CASSVGASWSYEQYF	TGTGCCAGCAGCGTAGGCGCTAGCTGGTCCTACGAGCAGTACTTC
TRBV29-1	.	.	TRBJ2-3	CIAPNPGHTDTQYF	TGCATCGCCCCTAACCCTGGACACACAGATACGCAGTATTTT
TRBV5-1	TRBD2	.	TRBJ2-7	CASSIKAGGSAYEQYF	TGCGCCAGCAGCATTAAAGCGGGAGGGTCCGCCTACGAGCAGTACTTC
TRBV28	.	.	TRBJ1-5	CASSDGTRGSNQPQHF	TGTGCCAGCAGTGACGGAACCAGGGGAAGCAATCAGCCCCAGCATTTT
TRBV28	TRBD1	.	TRBJ1-2	CASSPSDRTGFDGYTF	TGTGCCAGCAGTCCATCAGACAGGACAGGATTTGATGGCTACACCTTC
TRBV18	.	.	TRBJ2-2	CASTPMNGGTGELFF	TGTGCCAGCACGCCTATGAACGGGGGCACCGGGGAGCTGTTTTTT
TRBV11-2	TRBD2	.	TRBJ2-5	CASSFSGRAGETQYF	TGTGCCAGCAGCTTCAGCGGGAGGGCAGGAGAGACCCAGTACTTC
TRBV5-5	.	once	TRBJ2-1	CASSSGPSLAGHEQFF	TGTGCCAGCAGCTCGGGACCGTCGTTGGCCGGGCATGAGCAGTTCTTC
TRBV7-8	TRBD2	.	TRBJ2-7	CASSLYAGTRPHEQYF	TGTGCCAGCAGCTTGTACGCCGGGACTAGACCCCACGAGCAGTACTTC
TRBV12-5	TRBD2	.	TRBJ2-2	CASAPTGRAPAGELFF	TGTGCTAGTGCCCCTACCGGGAGGGCCCCGGCCGGGGAGCTGTTTTTT
TRBV11-2	.	.	TRBJ2-7	CASSLHGRRAQYF	TGTGCCAGCAGCTTACACGGGCGTCGAGCGCAGTACTTC
TRBV7-9	TRBD1	.	TRBJ2-5	CASSHTGYGQGVQETQYF	TGTGCCAGCAGCCATACGGGGTATGGACAGGGGGTACAAGAGACCCAGTACTTC
TRBV7-9	TRBD2	.	TRBJ2-5	CASSLGTSGRETQYF	TGTGCCAGCAGCCTAGGTACTAGCGGGAGAGAGACCCAGTACTTC
TRBV27	TRBD2	.	TRBJ2-1	CASRKGLEIGNEQFF	TGTGCCAGCAGAAAGGGACTAGAAATTGGCAATGAGCAGTTCTTC
TRBV18	.	.	TRBJ2-1	CASSKRTNDPSEQFF	TGTGCCAGCTCTAAACGGACTAACGACCCAAGTGAGCAGTTCTTC
TRBV6-1	.	few	TRBJ2-7	CASSANRYEQYF	TGTGCCAGCAGTGCAAATCGCTACGAGCAGTACTTC
TRBV4-1	.	.	TRBJ2-3	CASSQGFRIDTQYF	TGCGCCAGCAGCCAAGGATTTCGTATAGATACGCAGTATTTT